A single sample gave rise to the 9 T cell receptor beta chains below, sequenced in a study of cytomegalovirus exposure and HLA in healthy donors. In the PCR, 60 Vbeta and 13 Jbeta primers were used. Here immunoSEQ multiplex PCR was the method, and the copy in TCRdb shows in-frame clones only, minus some. The table shows 130,000 to 150,000 clones, with 60% to 85% occurring only once. Sequencing was done on a sample of PBMCs. Receptors were obtained from a male donor in good health and CMV-seropositive.

This clone was seen a single time. The chain has TRBV10-2 and TRBJ2-7; D is ambiguous. Deletions cut 4 bases from V and 2 bases from J, with 3 bases between. Germline V CDR1 and CDR2: WSHSY, SAAADI. The CDR3 spans 11 residues. CDR3 loop: CASSATYEQYF. The CDR3 DNA reads TGCGCCAGCAGTGCCACCTACGAGCAGTACTTC.

The chain recombines TRBV7-2 with TRBJ2-7; the D gene is possibly TRBD1 (5 bases). Looked up from germline, CDR1 is SGHTA and CDR2 is FQGNSA. This CDR3 is 14 amino acids long. Trimming removed 4 bases from V and 4 bases from J, with 14 bases in between. The CDR3 loop reads CASSSAGSGYEQYF. CDR3 bases: TGTGCCAGCAGCTCTGCAGGGTCCGGGTACGAGCAGTACTTC.

The chain uses TRBV5-6 and TRBJ2-7; tentative D call: TRBD1 (5 bases). CDR3 size: 13 residues. The V end lost 2 bases, the J end lost 6 bases, and 12 bases lay between the germline ends. Germline CDR1 and CDR2: SGHDT and YYEEEE. Written as DNA, the CDR3 is TGTGCCAGCAGCTTAGGGGCCCTTTCCGAGCAGTACTTC. This encodes CASSLGALSEQYF.

The chain carries TRBV30 and TRBJ2-3; TRBD2 is a possible D gene (5 bases). This CDR3 has 15 residues. CDR1 GTSNPN and CDR2 SVGIG come from the germline V gene (reference sequence). Trimming cost V 0 bases and J 2 bases, with 12 bases left between them. CDR3 DNA sequence: TGTGCCTGGAGTGTACTCGGGGAATCCACAGATACGCAGTATTTT. Translation: CAWSVLGESTDTQYF. The full variable domain, completed using reference TRBV30 and TRBJ2-3, is SQTIHQWPATLVQPVGSPLSLECTVEGTSNPNLYWYRQAAGRGLQLLFYSVGIGQISSEVPQNLSASRPQDRQFILSSKKLLLSDSGFYLCAWSVLGESTDTQYFGPGTRLTVL.

The J gene is TRBJ2-5, the V gene TRBV2; the match to TRBD2 covers 9 bases. CDR1 and CDR2 from the germline V gene are SNHLY and FYNNEI. The CDR3 runs to 14 residues. V was pared by 4 bases and J by 5 bases, with 5 bases of the junction left unmatched. The CDR3 nucleotides are TGTGCCAGCAGTGTTAGGACTAGCGTTGAGACCCAGTACTTC. Translated: CASSVRTSVETQYF.

The CDR3 protein is CASRRGPTEAFF. The CDR3 region has the DNA TGTGCCAGCCGGAGGGGCCCCACTGAAGCTTTCTTT. V and J are TRBV2 and TRBJ1-1; the D gene is possibly TRBD1 (5 bases). The CDR3 has 12 residues. The V and J ends lost 8 bases and 4 bases respectively, with 11 bases between them. Looked up from germline, CDR1 is SNHLY and CDR2 is FYNNEI.

The chain combines TRBV6-1 with TRBJ2-2, with D possibly matching TRBD1 (5 bases). Trimming stripped 2 bases from V and 5 bases from J, with 9 bases between. CDR1 MNHNS and CDR2 SASEGT come from the germline V gene. The CDR3 extends over 14 amino acids. The CDR3 bases are TGTGCCAGCAGTGAAACACAGGATACCGGGGAGCTGTTTTTT. Translated: CASSETQDTGELFF.

The chain couples TRBV27 to TRBJ1-2, with D possibly matching TRBD1 (6 bases). The V end lost 4 bases, the J end lost 1 base, and 10 bases lay between the germline ends. Per germline, CDR1 MNHEY and CDR2 SMNVEV (reference sequence). This CDR3 comprises 14 residues. CDR3 DNA sequence: TGTGCCAGCAGTTCACAGGGAATTAACTATGGCTACACCTTC. This codes for CASSSQGINYGYTF.

The chain joins TRBV7-9 to TRBJ2-3, with no clear D. The length of the CDR3 is 14 residues. Trimming stripped 1 base from V and 0 bases from J, with 5 bases between. CDR1 SEHNR and CDR2 FQNEAQ come from the germline V gene (reference sequence). The CDR3 spells CASSLGRSTDTQYF. CDR3 nucleotide sequence: TGTGCCAGCAGCTTAGGTCGGAGCACAGATACGCAGTATTTT.